Listed below are T cell receptor beta chains from one sample, sequenced in a study of OX40 agonist ivuxolimab in advanced cancers. TCRdb keeps only in-frame clones here, not all; method: immunoSEQ multiplex PCR. The data contain about 59,000 clones, 75% to 90% of them singletons. Material: CD4+ or CD8+ T cells sorted from blood, obtained in a trial of the OX40 agonist ivuxolimab. The source of these receptors is an adult with an advanced solid tumor such as melanoma, head and neck, liver or kidney cancer. Both conserved end residues are trimmed from each CDR3.

CDR3aa,v_gene,j_gene
ASSVTNRGMNTEAF,TRBV9,TRBJ1-1
ASSFFRTGKGVGYEQY,TRBV21-1,TRBJ2-7
ASSTYNEQF,TRBV19,TRBJ2-1
ASSSDRVRAF,TRBV7-2,TRBJ1-1
ASSLDREQPQH,TRBV5-1,TRBJ1-5
ASSLGNYEQY,TRBV5-6,TRBJ2-7
SARYGTEAF,TRBV20-1,TRBJ1-1
ATSRDRTGLSGYT,TRBV15,TRBJ1-2
ASSRAAGFTDTQY,TRBV9,TRBJ2-3
ASSQDPGAIYEQY,TRBV4-3,TRBJ2-7
ASSRRIAQTQY,TRBV28,TRBJ2-5
ASSQGNILNEKLF,TRBV4-1,TRBJ1-4
ASSPGQGEKLF,TRBV18,TRBJ1-4
ASSLQSRQY,TRBV6-5,TRBJ2-7
AITGDWNTEAF,TRBV10-3,TRBJ1-1